These 5 T cell receptor beta chains were sequenced from one sample in a study of control samples from healthy donors and cancer patients. TCRdb keeps only in-frame clones here, not all; method: immunoSEQ multiplex PCR. The data show 68,000 or so clones, with approximately 83% seen just once and approximately 14% held by the top ten. The sequenced material came from blood. The receptors shown here come from a man between 60 and 75 years old in good health.

The chain combines TRBV11-2 with TRBJ2-1, with D perhaps matching TRBD2 (6 bases). V was clipped by 5 bases and J by 0 bases, with 11 bases between them. This CDR3 spans 15 amino acids. Germline CDR1 is SGHAT and CDR2 is FQNNGV. Here the CDR3 DNA reads TGTGCCAGCAGCAGGGGACTGGGCTCCTACAATGAGCAGTTCTTC. It translates to CASSRGLGSYNEQFF.

The chain combines TRBV5-6 with TRBJ2-5; no firm D call. The length of the CDR3 is 15 residues. V gave up 0 bases and J gave up 2 bases, with 11 bases separating them. Germline V gene sequence: CDR1 SGHDT, CDR2 YYEEEE. This chain's CDR3 is CASSLGITTQETQYF. CDR3 coding DNA: TGTGCCAGCAGCTTGGGCATCACTACTCAAGAGACCCAGTACTTC.

Relative to its sample, this clone is medium-sized. The gene calls are TRBV4-1 and TRBJ2-7, with 9 bases fitting TRBD2. V dropped 0 bases and J dropped 0; count of bases not matched to a gene: 6. The CDR3 totals 17 residues. From germline, CDR1 is MGHRA and CDR2 YSYEKL. CDR3 sequence reads: CASSQDGAGGSSYEQYF. DNA of the CDR3: TGCGCCAGCAGCCAAGACGGTGCGGGAGGGAGCTCCTACGAGCAGTACTTC.

The gene calls are TRBV7-8 and TRBJ2-3, with D possibly being TRBD1 (6 bases). The CDR3 consists of 13 residues. V gave up 4 bases and J gave up 12 bases, with 17 bases separating them. Germline V gives CDR1 SGHVS, CDR2 FQNEAQ. CDR3 in amino acids: CASSSREGGTQYF. CDR3 bases: TGTGCCAGCAGCTCCCGGGAAGGTGGGACACAGTATTTT.

The chain has TRBV5-4 and TRBJ1-4; D is ambiguous. Trimming pared 3 bases from V and 3 bases from J, leaving 12 bases between. The CDR3 consists of 15 residues. Germline V gene lookup returns CDR1 SGHNT and CDR2 YYREEE (reference sequence). The CDR3 nucleotides read TGTGCCAGCAGCTCTTCGGGGTCGGCTAATGAAAAACTGTTTTTT. Protein product: CASSSSGSANEKLFF. Variable domain in full (rest from reference TRBV5-4 and TRBJ1-4): ETGVTQSPTHLIKTRGQQVTLRCSSQSGHNTVSWYQQALGQGPQFIFQYYREEENGRGNFPPRFSGLQFPNYSSELNVNALELDDSALYLCASSSSGSANEKLFFGSGTQLSVL.